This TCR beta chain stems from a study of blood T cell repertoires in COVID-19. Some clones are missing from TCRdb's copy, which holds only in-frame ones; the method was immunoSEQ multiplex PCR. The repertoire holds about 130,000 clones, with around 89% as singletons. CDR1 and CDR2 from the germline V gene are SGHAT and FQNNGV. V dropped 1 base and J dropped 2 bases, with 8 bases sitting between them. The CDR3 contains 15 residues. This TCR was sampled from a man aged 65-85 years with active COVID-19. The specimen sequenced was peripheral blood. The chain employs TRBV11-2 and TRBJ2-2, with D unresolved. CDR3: CASSLVAGNTGELFF. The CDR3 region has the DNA TGTGCCAGCAGCTTAGTAGCCGGTAACACCGGGGAGCTGTTTTTT.